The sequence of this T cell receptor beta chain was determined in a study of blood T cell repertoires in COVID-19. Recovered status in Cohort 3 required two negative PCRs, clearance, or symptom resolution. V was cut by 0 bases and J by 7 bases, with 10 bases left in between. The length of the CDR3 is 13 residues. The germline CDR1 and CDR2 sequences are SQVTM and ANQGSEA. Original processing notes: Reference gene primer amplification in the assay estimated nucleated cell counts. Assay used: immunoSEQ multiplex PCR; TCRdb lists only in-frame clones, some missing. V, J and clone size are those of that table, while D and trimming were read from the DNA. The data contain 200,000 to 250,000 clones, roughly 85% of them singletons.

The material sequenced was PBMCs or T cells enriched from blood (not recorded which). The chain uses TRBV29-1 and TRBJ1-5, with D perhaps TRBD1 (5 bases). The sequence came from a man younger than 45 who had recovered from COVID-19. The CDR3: CSVEEGGGQPQHF. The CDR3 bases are TGCAGCGTTGAAGAGGGGGGAGGCCAGCCCCAGCATTTT. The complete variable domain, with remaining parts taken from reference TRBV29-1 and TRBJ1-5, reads SAVISQKPSRDICQRGTSLTIQCQVDSQVTMMFWYRQQPGQSLTLIATANQGSEATYESGFVIDKFPISRPNLTFSTLTVSNMSPEDSSIYLCSVEEGGGQPQHFGDGTRLSIL.